A selection of T cell receptor beta chains follows, all from one sample in a study of CD8+ T cells in alopecia areata. Libraries were prepared by immunoSEQ multiplex PCR; TCRdb keeps only in-frame clonotypes and omits some of them. The sample yields about 100,000 clones, around 44% seen once. Sequenced material: CD8+ T cells sorted from blood, taken at week 24, from a patient treated with tofacitinib. These receptors were taken from a human donor with alopecia areata. The CDR3 runs from the conserved cysteine through the conserved F or W. A D gene is named only where the DNA matches it firmly. Not every row has a clone size; where given, it reads once, few, many or a size class.

D gene: -
clone size: -
J gene: TRBJ1-1
V gene: TRBV7-8
CDR3 protein: CASTTGGGSNTEAFF

D gene: -
clone size: -
J gene: TRBJ2-7
V gene: TRBV7-8
CDR3 protein: CASSATTGTREQYF

D gene: TRBD2
clone size: -
J gene: TRBJ2-4
V gene: TRBV4-1
CDR3 protein: CASSLPGSAGGPKNIQYF

D gene: -
clone size: -
J gene: TRBJ2-5
V gene: TRBV6-5
CDR3 protein: CASRANLGETQYF

D gene: -
clone size: once
J gene: TRBJ1-1
V gene: TRBV30
CDR3 protein: CAWSVSGYTEAFF

D gene: TRBD1
clone size: few
J gene: TRBJ2-5
V gene: TRBV29-1
CDR3 protein: CSVVWTGDAGETQYF

D gene: -
clone size: once
J gene: TRBJ1-5
V gene: TRBV27
CDR3 protein: CASSYGLAQPQHF

D gene: -
clone size: few
J gene: TRBJ2-7
V gene: TRBV4-3
CDR3 protein: CASSQLRGPNYEQYF

D gene: TRBD1
clone size: -
J gene: TRBJ1-4
V gene: TRBV5-6
CDR3 protein: CASRTGVGKLFF

D gene: TRBD1
clone size: -
J gene: TRBJ1-1
V gene: TRBV14
CDR3 protein: CASSLIPTGGTFF

D gene: TRBD1
clone size: -
J gene: TRBJ2-5
V gene: TRBV13
CDR3 protein: CASSAGTGKGKETQYF

D gene: -
clone size: -
J gene: TRBJ2-7
V gene: TRBV10-3
CDR3 protein: CAISKQPDEQYF

D gene: -
clone size: few
J gene: TRBJ2-1
V gene: TRBV11-2
CDR3 protein: CASSQPNEQFF

D gene: TRBD2
clone size: -
J gene: TRBJ2-4
V gene: TRBV9
CDR3 protein: CASSVGGSGRKNIQYF

D gene: -
clone size: few
J gene: TRBJ1-2
V gene: TRBV23-1
CDR3 protein: CASRNDGYTF

D gene: TRBD1
clone size: -
J gene: TRBJ2-7
V gene: TRBV9
CDR3 protein: CASSPGTGGSYEQYF

D gene: TRBD1
clone size: few
J gene: TRBJ1-2
V gene: TRBV29-1
CDR3 protein: CSVEGQGVYGYTF

D gene: -
clone size: few
J gene: TRBJ2-3
V gene: TRBV7-9
CDR3 protein: CASRWGTDTQYF

D gene: TRBD2
clone size: -
J gene: TRBJ2-1
V gene: TRBV13
CDR3 protein: CASSLSGRDNEQFF

D gene: -
clone size: -
J gene: TRBJ2-7
V gene: TRBV28
CDR3 protein: CASSPLTSPGSYEQYF

D gene: -
clone size: -
J gene: -
V gene: TRBV29-1
CDR3 protein: CSVDGSGPLEQYF

D gene: TRBD1
clone size: few
J gene: TRBJ2-2
V gene: TRBV29-1
CDR3 protein: CSVLGQVNTGELFF

D gene: -
clone size: few
J gene: TRBJ1-2
V gene: TRBV19
CDR3 protein: CASSPQGGNGGYTF

D gene: TRBD2
clone size: -
J gene: TRBJ2-1
V gene: TRBV6-1
CDR3 protein: CASSEREGPYNEQFF

D gene: -
clone size: -
J gene: TRBJ2-2
V gene: TRBV6-5
CDR3 protein: CASSFNRYNTGELFF

D gene: -
clone size: -
J gene: TRBJ2-3
V gene: TRBV4-1
CDR3 protein: CASSQALSTDTQYF

D gene: -
clone size: few
J gene: TRBJ1-5
V gene: TRBV10-3
CDR3 protein: CARNRANNSNQPQHF

D gene: -
clone size: -
J gene: TRBJ2-1
V gene: TRBV19
CDR3 protein: CATSQGSYNEQFF

D gene: TRBD2
clone size: -
J gene: TRBJ2-1
V gene: TRBV27
CDR3 protein: CASSLVGGPHNEQFF

D gene: TRBD2
clone size: once
J gene: TRBJ2-1
V gene: TRBV15
CDR3 protein: CATSSGTSRTDEQFF

D gene: -
clone size: once
J gene: TRBJ1-2
V gene: TRBV6-5
CDR3 protein: CASSYEGGGDYGYTF

D gene: TRBD2
clone size: once
J gene: TRBJ2-7
V gene: TRBV29-1
CDR3 protein: CSVATSGYEQYF

D gene: -
clone size: -
J gene: TRBJ1-2
V gene: TRBV11-2
CDR3 protein: CASSLEAGANYGYTF

D gene: -
clone size: few
J gene: TRBJ1-4
V gene: TRBV7-9
CDR3 protein: CASTWDGENEKLFF

D gene: TRBD2
clone size: -
J gene: TRBJ2-7
V gene: TRBV7-2
CDR3 protein: CASSRYTSGRYEQYF

D gene: -
clone size: -
J gene: TRBJ2-7
V gene: TRBV27
CDR3 protein: CASTYGSEQYF

D gene: -
clone size: -
J gene: TRBJ1-1
V gene: TRBV4-1
CDR3 protein: CASSQVGRLGATEAFF